Here is one T cell receptor beta chain with its context. Antigen: not known. The data derive from a study of T cells in localized non-small cell lung cancer. Study-wide results and limits: Sequencing was limited to one tumor region, leaving the possibility of heterogeneity open. In the blood, greater T cell density corresponded to longer overall survival. Uninvolved adjacent lung showed the highest T cell clonality, exceeding tumor.

Trimming at V came to 4 bases and at J to 6 bases, leaving 11 bases not matched to a gene. The CDR3 totals 16 residues. The germline CDR1 and CDR2 sequences are SGHDN and FVKESK. Only in-frame clones appear in the TCRdb table, and some are missing; sequencing was by immunoSEQ multiplex PCR. The sample lists around 4,000 clones; about 31% were seen once. The material was lung tumor tissue, obtained before any cancer treatment. This sequence was found in a man aged 35 to 69 with stage I lung adenocarcinoma. J is TRBJ2-7 and V is TRBV14; TRBD2 matches at 11 bases. CDR3 in amino acids: CASSRGVGLAVGEQYF. In nucleotides, the CDR3 is TGTGCCAGCAGCCGCGGCGTGGGACTAGCGGTGGGCGAGCAGTACTTC.